These 20 T cell receptor beta chains came from one sample sequenced in a study of blood T cell repertoires in COVID-19. Produced via immunoSEQ multiplex PCR; TCRdb's table is partial and in-frame only. The table includes over 250,000 clones, around 90% detected once. The source material was peripheral blood. The receptors derive from a woman in her seventies with COVID-19, enrolled during active disease.

The chain carries TRBV19 and TRBJ2-3; 8 bases are a match to TRBD1. Germline V CDR1 and CDR2: LNHDA, SQIVND (reference sequence). This CDR3 spans 16 amino acids. The V and J ends lost 7 bases and 2 bases, in that order; junction bases with no gene match: 11. The CDR3 coding sequence is TGTGCCAGTACCTCCACCGGGACAGGAGCCACAGATACGCAGTATTTT. As protein: CASTSTGTGATDTQYF.

The rearrangement uses TRBV19 and TRBJ1-1; no clear D. V was trimmed by 6 bases and J by 1 base, leaving 3 bases between them. Germline V lookup: CDR1 LNHDA, CDR2 SQIVND (reference sequence). The CDR3 length is 11 residues. CDR3 DNA: TGTGCCAGTAGCGGGAACACTGAAGCTTTCTTT. It specifies CASSGNTEAFF.

The CDR3 region is CASTGQRYGYTF. The DNA of the CDR3 is TGTGCCAGCACGGGACAGCGCTATGGCTACACCTTC. The genes are TRBV2 and TRBJ1-2; 7 nucleotides match TRBD1. CDR1 and CDR2 (germline): SNHLY, FYNNEI. The length of the CDR3 is 12 residues. V lost 7 bases, J lost 4 bases, and 3 bases stayed unmatched.

The chain carries TRBV19 and TRBJ2-1; D perhaps matches TRBD2 (6 bases). The germline V gene has CDR1 LNHDA and CDR2 SQIVND (reference sequence). This CDR3 contains 14 residues. V was cut by 5 bases and J by 6 bases, with 14 bases left in between. CDR3 sequence reads: CASSVIAETNEQFF. The DNA for the CDR3 is TGTGCCAGTAGTGTCATAGCGGAGACCAATGAGCAGTTCTTC.

This chain uses TRBV27 with TRBJ1-1, with D possibly matching TRBD1 (6 bases). Germline lookup yields CDR1 MNHEY and CDR2 SMNVEV (reference sequence). V shed 6 bases and J shed 0 bases, with 14 bases lying between them. CDR3 length equals 15 residues. The CDR3 spells CASSRGRTVNTEAFF. The DNA for the CDR3 is TGTGCCAGCAGCCGGGGCCGGACAGTGAACACTGAAGCTTTCTTT.

The gene calls are TRBV7-9 and TRBJ1-4, with 12 positions matching TRBD1. The CDR3 covers 18 residues. Germline V gene lookup returns CDR1 SEHNR and CDR2 FQNEAQ (reference sequence). J lost 5 bases, V lost 6 bases, and 13 bases had no gene match. This chain's CDR3 is CASSRGTGGTTRNEKLFF. The CDR3 DNA reads TGTGCCAGCAGTAGAGGGACAGGGGGCACCACCCGAAATGAAAAACTGTTTTTT.

V is TRBV28 and J is TRBJ2-1; D is uncertain. The CDR3 is made up of 13 amino acids. V was clipped by 3 bases and J by 1 base, with 4 bases between them. CDR1 and CDR2 (germline): MDHEN, SYDVKM. The CDR3 spells CASSFQSYNEQFF. CDR3 bases: TGTGCCAGCAGTTTCCAGTCCTACAATGAGCAGTTCTTC.

This clone occurred a few times. Here the CDR3 reads CAWSPGSRETQYF. CDR3 DNA sequence: TGTGCCTGGAGTCCTGGTAGCCGGGAGACCCAGTACTTC. The chain joins TRBV30 to TRBJ2-5, with no clear D. V was pared by 2 bases and J by 5 bases, with 12 bases between. This CDR3 spans 13 amino acids. Per germline, CDR1 GTSNPN and CDR2 SVGIG (reference sequence). Full variable domain (rest looked up from reference TRBV30 and TRBJ2-5): SQTIHQWPATLVQPVGSPLSLECTVEGTSNPNLYWYRQAAGRGLQLLFYSVGIGQISSEVPQNLSASRPQDRQFILSSKKLLLSDSGFYLCAWSPGSRETQYFGPGTRLLVL.

The V and J genes are TRBV27 and TRBJ2-7, with D possibly being TRBD2 (6 bases). This CDR3 has 12 amino acids. Germline CDR1 is MNHEY and CDR2 is SMNVEV (reference sequence). V was shortened by 3 bases and J by 6 bases, with 9 bases between the two germline ends. Written as DNA, the CDR3 is TGTGCCAGCAGTTTTCGGGGGAGCGAGCAGTACTTC. Protein product: CASSFRGSEQYF.

The rearrangement joins TRBV4-3 to TRBJ2-1, with 11 bases fitting TRBD2. The V and J ends lost 4 bases and 7 bases, in that order; junction bases with no gene match: 12. From germline, CDR1 is LGHNA and CDR2 YSLEER. The CDR3 is made up of 17 amino acids. The CDR3 reads CASSPKLMASGRNEQFF. CDR3 coding DNA: TGCGCCAGCAGCCCAAAACTAATGGCTAGCGGGAGGAATGAGCAGTTCTTC.

The rearrangement uses TRBV5-1 and TRBJ2-7, with 9 bases aligning to TRBD2. The germline V gene has CDR1 SGHRS and CDR2 YFSETQ. Trimming at V came to 3 bases and at J to 0 bases, leaving 13 bases not matched to a gene. The CDR3 contains 18 residues. Written as DNA, the CDR3 is TGCGCCAGCAGCTCCCTTCCTATGGCTAGCGGGGACTCCTACGAGCAGTACTTC. Encoded protein: CASSSLPMASGDSYEQYF.

V gene TRBV6-2 or TRBV6-3 combines with J gene TRBJ2-1, with D unclear. Trimming took off 0 bases at V and 9 bases at J, with 6 bases between the two ends. The CDR3 covers 12 residues. CDR1 and CDR2 from the germline V gene are MNHEY and SVGEGT. The CDR3 region has the DNA TGTGCCAGCAGTTACTCTAGCATTGAGCAGTTCTTC. As protein: CASSYSSIEQFF.

The chain has TRBV11-3 and TRBJ2-1; D possibly corresponds to TRBD2 (6 bases). Trimming cost V 3 bases and J 6 bases, with 15 bases left between them. This CDR3 is built from 15 residues. Per the germline V gene, CDR1 is SGHNT and CDR2 is YENEEA. DNA for the CDR3: TGTGCCAGCAGCTTGGCTCCCGGGGGTGGCAATGAGCAGTTCTTC. It is translated as CASSLAPGGGNEQFF. The variable domain in full, with the rest retrieved from reference TRBV11-3 and TRBJ2-1, is EAGVVQSPRYKIIEKKQPVAFWCNPISGHNTLYWYLQNLGQGPELLIRYENEEAVDDSQLPKDRFSAERLKGVDSTLKIQPAELGDSAVYLCASSLAPGGGNEQFFGPGTRLTVL.

The rearrangement links TRBV29-1 to TRBJ2-7, with no clear D. Trimming cost V 0 bases and J 3 bases, with 6 bases left between them. Per germline, CDR1 SQVTM and CDR2 ANQGSEA. The CDR3 contains 12 residues. As DNA, the CDR3 is TGCAGCGTTGAAGACACATTCTACGAGCAGTACTTC. Amino acids: CSVEDTFYEQYF.

The chain uses TRBV6-5 and TRBJ1-1, with 7 bases matching TRBD1. After removal of 0 bases from V and 4 bases from J, the junction contained 5 bases not matched to a gene. CDR1 and CDR2 from the germline V gene are MNHEY and SVGAGI. CDR3 length equals 15 residues. CDR3 region: CASSYSQGGTTEAFF. DNA of the CDR3: TGTGCCAGCAGTTACTCGCAAGGGGGCACCACTGAAGCTTTCTTT.

This clone was counted ten times or more. The CDR3 nucleotides are TGTGCCAGCAGTACTCACAGCGAGCAGTACTTC. Residues: CASSTHSEQYF. V and J are TRBV2 and TRBJ2-7; D gene ambiguous. The CDR3 runs 11 residues. V was trimmed by 5 bases and J by 6 bases, leaving 8 bases between them. The germline V gene has CDR1 SNHLY and CDR2 FYNNEI.

Ten or more counts support this clone. The J gene is TRBJ2-1, the V gene TRBV27; TRBD1 matches 7 bases. J was trimmed by 1 base and V by 7 bases; bases with no gene match: 10. The CDR3 totals 16 residues. Germline V gene data show CDR1 as MNHEY and CDR2 as SMNVEV (reference sequence). In nucleotides, the CDR3 is TGTGCCAGCACCCCAGGGGGAGAGCCTTCCTACAATGAGCAGTTCTTC. This codes for CASTPGGEPSYNEQFF.

This clone was picked up many times. The V gene is TRBV5-1, the J gene TRBJ1-2; tentatively, D is TRBD1 (6 bases). This CDR3 is 13 amino acids long. Germline CDR1 reads SGHRS; CDR2 reads YFSETQ. The V end was cut by 1 base, the J end by 8 bases, with 12 bases between. In nucleotides, the CDR3 is TGCGCCAGCAGCTTGAGGGCAGGGGCCGGCTACACCTTC. It is translated as CASSLRAGAGYTF.

This sequence joins TRBV6-5 and TRBJ1-1; tentative D call: TRBD1 (5 bases). CDR1 and CDR2 from the germline V gene are MNHEY and SVGAGI. This CDR3 is built from 14 residues. Trimming shortened V by 6 bases and J by 0 bases, and 11 bases separated the two germline ends. This CDR3 is CASRGSGLNTEAFF. CDR3 DNA sequence: TGTGCCAGCAGGGGCTCAGGGTTGAACACTGAAGCTTTCTTT.

This sequence joins TRBV24-1 and TRBJ2-1, with D perhaps TRBD2 (5 bases). V gave up 0 bases and J gave up 5 bases, with 7 bases separating them. The CDR3 length is 14 residues. Germline CDR1 and CDR2: KGHDR and SFDVKD. CDR3 residues: CATSDLWRDNEQFF. CDR3 in DNA: TGTGCCACCAGTGATTTGTGGCGGGACAATGAGCAGTTCTTC.